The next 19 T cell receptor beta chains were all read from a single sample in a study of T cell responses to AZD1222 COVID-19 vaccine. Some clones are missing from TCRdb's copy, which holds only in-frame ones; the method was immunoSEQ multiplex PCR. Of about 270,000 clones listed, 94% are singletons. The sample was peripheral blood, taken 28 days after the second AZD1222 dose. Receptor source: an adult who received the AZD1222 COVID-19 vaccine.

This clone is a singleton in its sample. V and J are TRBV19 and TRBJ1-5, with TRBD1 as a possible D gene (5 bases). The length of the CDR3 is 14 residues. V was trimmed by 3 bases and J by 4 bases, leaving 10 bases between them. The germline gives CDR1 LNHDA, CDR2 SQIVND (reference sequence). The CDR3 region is CASSIGQANQPQHF. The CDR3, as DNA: TGTGCCAGTAGTATCGGACAAGCAAATCAGCCCCAGCATTTT.

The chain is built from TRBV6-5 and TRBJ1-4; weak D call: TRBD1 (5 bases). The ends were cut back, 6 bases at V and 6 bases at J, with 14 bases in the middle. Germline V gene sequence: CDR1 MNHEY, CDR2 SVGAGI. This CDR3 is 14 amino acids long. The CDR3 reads CASSARDRDEKLFF. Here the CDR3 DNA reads TGTGCCAGCAGCGCCCGGGACCGCGATGAAAAACTGTTTTTT.

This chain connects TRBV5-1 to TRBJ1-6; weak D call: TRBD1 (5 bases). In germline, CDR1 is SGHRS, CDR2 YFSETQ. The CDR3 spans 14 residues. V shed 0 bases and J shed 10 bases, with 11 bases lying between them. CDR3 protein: CASSLGDEGSPLHF. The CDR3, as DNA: TGCGCCAGCAGCTTGGGGGATGAGGGGTCACCCCTCCACTTT.

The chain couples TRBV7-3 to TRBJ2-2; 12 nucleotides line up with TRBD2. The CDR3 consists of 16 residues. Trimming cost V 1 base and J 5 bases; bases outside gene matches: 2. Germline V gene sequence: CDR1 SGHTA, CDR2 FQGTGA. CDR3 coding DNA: TGTGCCAGCAGCTTAAAGACTAGCGGGGGAACCGGGGAGCTGTTTTTT. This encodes CASSLKTSGGTGELFF.

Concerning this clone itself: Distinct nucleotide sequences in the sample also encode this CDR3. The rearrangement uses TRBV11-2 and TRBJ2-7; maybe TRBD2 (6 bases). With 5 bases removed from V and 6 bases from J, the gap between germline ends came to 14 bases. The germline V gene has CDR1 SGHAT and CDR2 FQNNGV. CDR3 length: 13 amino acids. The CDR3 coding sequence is TGTGCCAGCAGCCTGGGTCCCGGGGGCGAGCAGTACTTC. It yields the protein CASSLGPGGEQYF.

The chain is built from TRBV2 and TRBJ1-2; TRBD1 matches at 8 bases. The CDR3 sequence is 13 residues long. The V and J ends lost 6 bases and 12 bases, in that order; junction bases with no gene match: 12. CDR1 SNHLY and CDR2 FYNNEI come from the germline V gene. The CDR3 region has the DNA TGTGCCAGCAGCGGACCAAAGGACAGGGTGGACACCTTC. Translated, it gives CASSGPKDRVDTF.

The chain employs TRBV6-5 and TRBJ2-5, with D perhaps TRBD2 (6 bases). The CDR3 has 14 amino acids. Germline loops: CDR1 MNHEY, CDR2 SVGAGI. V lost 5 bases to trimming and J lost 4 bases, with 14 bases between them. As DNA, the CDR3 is TGTGCCAGCAGTCGTGGGAGGTTTCGAGAGACCCAGTACTTC. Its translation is CASSRGRFRETQYF.

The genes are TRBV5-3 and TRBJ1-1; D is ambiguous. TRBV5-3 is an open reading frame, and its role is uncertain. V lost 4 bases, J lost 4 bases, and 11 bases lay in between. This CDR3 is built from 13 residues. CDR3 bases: TGTGCCAGAAGCCTCAGGCGGCCCACTGAAGCTTTCTTT. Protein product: CARSLRRPTEAFF.

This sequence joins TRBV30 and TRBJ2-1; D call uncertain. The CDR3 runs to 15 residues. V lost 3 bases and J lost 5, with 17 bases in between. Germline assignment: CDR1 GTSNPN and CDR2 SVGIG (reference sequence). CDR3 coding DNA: TGTGCCTGGAGCCCCCCGGCCGGGCTCAACAATGAGCAGTTCTTC. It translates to CAWSPPAGLNNEQFF.

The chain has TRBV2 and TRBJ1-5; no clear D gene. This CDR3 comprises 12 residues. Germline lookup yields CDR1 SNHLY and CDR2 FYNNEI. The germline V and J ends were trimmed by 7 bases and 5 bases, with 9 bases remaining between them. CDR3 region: CASMGMDQPQHF. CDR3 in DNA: TGTGCCAGCATGGGGATGGATCAGCCCCAGCATTTT.

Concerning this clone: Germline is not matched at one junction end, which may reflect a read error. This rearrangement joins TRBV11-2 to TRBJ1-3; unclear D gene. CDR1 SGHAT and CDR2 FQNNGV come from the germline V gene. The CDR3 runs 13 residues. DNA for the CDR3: TGTGCCAGCAGCTTGACGTCTGAAACACCATGGGATTTT. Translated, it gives CASSLTSETPWDF.

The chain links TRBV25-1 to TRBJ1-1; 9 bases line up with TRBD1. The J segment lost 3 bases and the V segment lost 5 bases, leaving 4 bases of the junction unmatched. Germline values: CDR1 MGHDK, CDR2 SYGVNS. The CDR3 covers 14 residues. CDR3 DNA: TGTGCCAGCAGTCCCTGGACAGGGGACACTGAAGCTTTCTTT. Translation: CASSPWTGDTEAFF.

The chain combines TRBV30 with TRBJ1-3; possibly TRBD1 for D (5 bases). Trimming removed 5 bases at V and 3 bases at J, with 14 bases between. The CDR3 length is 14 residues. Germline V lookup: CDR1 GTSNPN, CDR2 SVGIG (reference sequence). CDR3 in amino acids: CAWGPGGSGNTIYF. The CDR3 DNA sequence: TGTGCCTGGGGTCCGGGGGGAAGTGGAAACACCATATATTTT.

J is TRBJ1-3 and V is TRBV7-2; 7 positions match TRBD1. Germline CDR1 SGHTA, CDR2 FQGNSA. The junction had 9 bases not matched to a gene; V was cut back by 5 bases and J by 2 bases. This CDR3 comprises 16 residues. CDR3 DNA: TGTGCCAGCAGCACCGGGACAGTTGGGGCTGGAAACACCATATATTTT. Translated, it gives CASSTGTVGAGNTIYF.

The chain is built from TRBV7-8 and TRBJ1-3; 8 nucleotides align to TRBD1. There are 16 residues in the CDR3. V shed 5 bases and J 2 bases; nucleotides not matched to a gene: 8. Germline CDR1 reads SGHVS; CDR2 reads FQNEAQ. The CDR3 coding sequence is TGTGCCAGCAGCGCTGACAGGGGATTTGCTGGAAACACCATATATTTT. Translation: CASSADRGFAGNTIYF.

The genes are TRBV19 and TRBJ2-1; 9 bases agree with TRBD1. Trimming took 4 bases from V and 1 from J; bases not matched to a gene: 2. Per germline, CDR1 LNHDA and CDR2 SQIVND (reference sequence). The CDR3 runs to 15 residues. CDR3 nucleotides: TGTGCCAGTAGTAAACAGGGGGCTTCCTACAATGAGCAGTTCTTC. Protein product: CASSKQGASYNEQFF.

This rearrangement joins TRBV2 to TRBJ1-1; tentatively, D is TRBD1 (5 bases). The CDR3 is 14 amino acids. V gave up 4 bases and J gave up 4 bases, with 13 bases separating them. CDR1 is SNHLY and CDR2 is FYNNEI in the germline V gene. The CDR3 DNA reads TGTGCCAGCAGTGCAGGGTATTGGGGCACTGAAGCTTTCTTT. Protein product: CASSAGYWGTEAFF.

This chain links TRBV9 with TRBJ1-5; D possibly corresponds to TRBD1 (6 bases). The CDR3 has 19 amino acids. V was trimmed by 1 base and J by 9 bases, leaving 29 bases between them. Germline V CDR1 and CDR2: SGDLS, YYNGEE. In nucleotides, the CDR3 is TGTGCCAGCAGCGTAACCCGGAACAAGACAGGTCAGGAAAGATCGCCCCAGCATTTT. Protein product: CASSVTRNKTGQERSPQHF.

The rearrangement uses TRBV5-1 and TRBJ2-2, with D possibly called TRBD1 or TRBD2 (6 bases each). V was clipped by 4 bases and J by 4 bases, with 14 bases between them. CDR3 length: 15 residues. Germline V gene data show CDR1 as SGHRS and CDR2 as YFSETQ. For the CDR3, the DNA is TGCGCCAGCAGCCCGGGGCCGGGGGCCACCGGGGAGCTGTTTTTT. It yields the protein CASSPGPGATGELFF.